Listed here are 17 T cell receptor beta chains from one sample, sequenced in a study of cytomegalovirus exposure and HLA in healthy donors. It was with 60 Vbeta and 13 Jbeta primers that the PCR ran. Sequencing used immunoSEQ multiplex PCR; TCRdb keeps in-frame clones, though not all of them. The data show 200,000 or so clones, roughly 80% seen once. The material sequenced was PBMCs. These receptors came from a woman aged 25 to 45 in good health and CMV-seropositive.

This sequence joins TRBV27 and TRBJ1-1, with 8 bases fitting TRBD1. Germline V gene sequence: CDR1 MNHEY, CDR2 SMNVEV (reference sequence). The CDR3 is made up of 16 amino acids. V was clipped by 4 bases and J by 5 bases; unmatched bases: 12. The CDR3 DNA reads TGTGCCAGCAGTTACTTCTTCCAGGGGGCCGGGACTGAAGCTTTCTTT. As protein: CASSYFFQGAGTEAFF.

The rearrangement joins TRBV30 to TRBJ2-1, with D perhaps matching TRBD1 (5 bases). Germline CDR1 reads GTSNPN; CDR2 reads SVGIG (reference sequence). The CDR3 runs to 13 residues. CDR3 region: CAYDSLSYNEQFF. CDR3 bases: TGTGCTTATGACAGCTTATCCTACAATGAGCAGTTCTTC.

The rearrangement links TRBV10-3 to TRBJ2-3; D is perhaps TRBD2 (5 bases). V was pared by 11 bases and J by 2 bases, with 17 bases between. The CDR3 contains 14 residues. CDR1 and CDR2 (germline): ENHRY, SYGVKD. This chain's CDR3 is CASGLASFTDTQYF. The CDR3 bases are TGTGCCTCGGGGTTAGCGAGCTTCACAGATACGCAGTATTTT.

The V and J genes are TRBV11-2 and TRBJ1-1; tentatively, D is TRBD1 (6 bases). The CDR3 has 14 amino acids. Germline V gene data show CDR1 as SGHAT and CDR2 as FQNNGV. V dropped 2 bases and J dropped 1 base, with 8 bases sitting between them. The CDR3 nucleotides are TGTGCCAGCAGCTTACAGGGGCCGAACACTGAAGCTTTCTTT. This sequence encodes CASSLQGPNTEAFF.

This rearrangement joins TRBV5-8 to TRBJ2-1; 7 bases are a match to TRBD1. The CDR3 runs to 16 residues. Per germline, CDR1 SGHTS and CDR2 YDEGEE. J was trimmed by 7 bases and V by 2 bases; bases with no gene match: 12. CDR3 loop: CASSLPGTDPWNEQFF. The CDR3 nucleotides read TGTGCCAGCAGCTTACCCGGGACAGACCCCTGGAATGAGCAGTTCTTC.

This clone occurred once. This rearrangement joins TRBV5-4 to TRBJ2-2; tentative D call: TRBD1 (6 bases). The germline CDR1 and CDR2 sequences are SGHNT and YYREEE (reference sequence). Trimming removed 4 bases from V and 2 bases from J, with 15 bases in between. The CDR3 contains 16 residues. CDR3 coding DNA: TGTGCCAGCAGCATGGGGGCCAGGTCTAACACCGGGGAGCTGTTTTTT. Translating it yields CASSMGARSNTGELFF.

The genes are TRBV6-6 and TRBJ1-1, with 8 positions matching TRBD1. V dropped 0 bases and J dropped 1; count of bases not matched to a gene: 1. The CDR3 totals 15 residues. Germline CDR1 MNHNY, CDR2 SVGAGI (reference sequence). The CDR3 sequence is CASSYSGQGNTEAFF. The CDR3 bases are TGTGCCAGCAGTTACTCCGGACAGGGGAACACTGAAGCTTTCTTT.

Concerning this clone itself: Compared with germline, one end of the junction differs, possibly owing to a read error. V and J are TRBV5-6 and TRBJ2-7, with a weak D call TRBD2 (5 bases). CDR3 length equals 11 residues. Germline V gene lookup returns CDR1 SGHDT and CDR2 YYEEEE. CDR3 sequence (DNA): TGTGCCAGCAGCTTAGACTACAAGCAGTACTTC. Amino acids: CASSLDYKQYF.

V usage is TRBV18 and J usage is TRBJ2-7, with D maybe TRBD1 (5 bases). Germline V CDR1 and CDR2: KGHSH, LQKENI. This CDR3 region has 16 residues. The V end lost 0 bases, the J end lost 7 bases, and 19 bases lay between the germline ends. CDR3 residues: CASSPPDWQGKGEQYF. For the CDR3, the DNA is TGTGCCAGCTCACCACCCGATTGGCAGGGCAAAGGAGAGCAGTACTTC.

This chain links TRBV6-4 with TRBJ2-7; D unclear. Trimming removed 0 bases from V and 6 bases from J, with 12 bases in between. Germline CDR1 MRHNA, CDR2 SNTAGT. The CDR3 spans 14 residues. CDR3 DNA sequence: TGTGCCAGCAGTGACTCGCCTGAAGGCGGCGAGCAGTACTTC. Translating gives CASSDSPEGGEQYF.

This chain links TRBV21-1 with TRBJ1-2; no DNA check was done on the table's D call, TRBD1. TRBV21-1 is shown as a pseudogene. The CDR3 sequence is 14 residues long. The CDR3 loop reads CASSKGGDSYGYTF. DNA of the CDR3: TGTGCCAGCAGCAAAGGGGGGGACAGCTATGGCTACACCTTC.

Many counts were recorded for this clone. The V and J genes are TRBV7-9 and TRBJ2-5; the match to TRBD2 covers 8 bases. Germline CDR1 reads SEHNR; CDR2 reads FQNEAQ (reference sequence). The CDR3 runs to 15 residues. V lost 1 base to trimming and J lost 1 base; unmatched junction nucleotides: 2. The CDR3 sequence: CASSLGGLAQETQYF. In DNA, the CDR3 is TGTGCCAGCAGCTTAGGAGGACTAGCCCAAGAGACCCAGTACTTC.

DNA for the CDR3: TGTGCCAGCAGCGTTACAGGGAGCGACATTCAGTACTTC. This codes for CASSVTGSDIQYF. The rearrangement links TRBV9 to TRBJ2-4; a possible D gene is TRBD1 (6 bases). Trimming cost V 2 bases and J 8 bases, with 11 bases left between them. Germline V gene lookup returns CDR1 SGDLS and CDR2 YYNGEE. The CDR3 loop spans 13 amino acids. The whole variable domain, filled in from reference TRBV9 and TRBJ2-4, reads DSGVTQTPKHLITATGQRVTLRCSPRSGDLSVYWYQQSLDQGLQFLIQYYNGEERAKGNILERFSAQQFPDLHSELNLSSLELGDSALYFCASSVTGSDIQYFGAGTRLSVL.

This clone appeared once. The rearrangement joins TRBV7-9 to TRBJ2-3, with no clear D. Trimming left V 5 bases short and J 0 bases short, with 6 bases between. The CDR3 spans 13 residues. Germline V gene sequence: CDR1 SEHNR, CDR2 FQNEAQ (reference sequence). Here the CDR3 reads CASSPDSTDTQYF. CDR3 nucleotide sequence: TGTGCCAGCAGCCCAGATAGCACAGATACGCAGTATTTT.

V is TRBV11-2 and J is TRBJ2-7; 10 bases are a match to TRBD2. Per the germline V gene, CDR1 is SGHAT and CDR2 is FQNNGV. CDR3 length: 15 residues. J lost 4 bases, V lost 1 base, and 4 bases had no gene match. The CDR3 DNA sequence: TGTGCCAGCAGCTTAGCGGCTAGCGGGAGTTACGAGCAGTACTTC. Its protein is CASSLAASGSYEQYF.

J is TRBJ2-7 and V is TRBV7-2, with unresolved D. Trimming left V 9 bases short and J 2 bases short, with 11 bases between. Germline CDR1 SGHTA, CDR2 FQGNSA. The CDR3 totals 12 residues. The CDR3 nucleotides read TGTGCCAGTGCGGCCTCCCCCTACGAGCAGTACTTC. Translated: CASAASPYEQYF.

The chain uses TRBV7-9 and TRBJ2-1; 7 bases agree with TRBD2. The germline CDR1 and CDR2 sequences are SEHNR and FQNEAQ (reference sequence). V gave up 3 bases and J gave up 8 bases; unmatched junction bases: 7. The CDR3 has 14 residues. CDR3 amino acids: CASSLRTGRDEQFF. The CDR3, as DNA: TGTGCCAGCAGCTTGCGTACGGGGAGGGATGAGCAGTTCTTC.